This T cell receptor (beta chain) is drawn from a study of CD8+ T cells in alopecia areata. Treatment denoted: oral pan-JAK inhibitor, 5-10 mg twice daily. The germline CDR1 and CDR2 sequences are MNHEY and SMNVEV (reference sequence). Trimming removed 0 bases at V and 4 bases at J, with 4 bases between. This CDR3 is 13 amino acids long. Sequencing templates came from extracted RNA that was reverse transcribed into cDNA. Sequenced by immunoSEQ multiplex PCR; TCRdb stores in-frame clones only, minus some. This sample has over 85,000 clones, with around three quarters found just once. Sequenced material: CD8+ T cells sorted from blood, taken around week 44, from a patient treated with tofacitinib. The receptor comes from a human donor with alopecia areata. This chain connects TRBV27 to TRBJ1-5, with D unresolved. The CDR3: CASSLSANQPQHF. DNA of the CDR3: TGTGCCAGCAGTTTATCCGCTAATCAGCCCCAGCATTTT.